The source of this TCR beta chain is a study of molecular identifiers for immune sequencing clone quantification. Libraries for naive CD8 T cells, which were made from 20,000 to 1,000,000 sorted cells, drew on 10%, 30% or 50% of the RNA. This clonotype was counted between two and nine times. TCRdb re-called the PCR reads with MiXCR, one entry per CDR3 protein. Of 65,000 or so distinct CDR3 sequences in the sample, about 18% were seen once. Looked up from germline, CDR1 is LGHNA and CDR2 is YSLEER. CDR3 size: 14 residues. V was clipped by 1 base and J by 3 bases, with 10 bases between them. J is TRBJ2-7 and V is TRBV4-3; D tentatively fits TRBD1 or TRBD2 (5 bases each). Sequenced material: naive CD8+ T cells from blood, with Jurkat cell RNA spiked in. Subset in this sample: FACS-sorted CD8+CD4-CCR7+CD45RA+ naive T cells. The sequence was collected from a human donor in good health. Some libraries in this study had Jurkat cell RNA spiked in. The CDR3 reads CASSQGGAGYEQYF. CDR3 sequence (DNA): TGCGCCAGCAGCCAAGGTGGGGCGGGCTACGAGCAGTACTTC.